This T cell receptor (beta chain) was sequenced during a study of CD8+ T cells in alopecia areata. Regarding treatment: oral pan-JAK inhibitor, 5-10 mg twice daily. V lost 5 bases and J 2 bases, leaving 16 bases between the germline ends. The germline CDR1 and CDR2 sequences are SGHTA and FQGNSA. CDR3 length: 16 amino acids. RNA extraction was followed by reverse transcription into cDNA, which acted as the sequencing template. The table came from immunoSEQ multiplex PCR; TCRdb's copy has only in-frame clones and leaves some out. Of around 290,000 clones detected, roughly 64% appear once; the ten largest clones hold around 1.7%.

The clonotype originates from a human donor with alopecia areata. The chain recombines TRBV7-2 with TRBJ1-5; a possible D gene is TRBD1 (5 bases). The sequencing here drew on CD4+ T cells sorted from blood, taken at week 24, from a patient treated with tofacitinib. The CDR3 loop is CASSPQGPGGNQPQHF. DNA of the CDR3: TGTGCCAGCAGCCCTCAGGGCCCAGGAGGCAATCAGCCCCAGCATTTT.